What follows are 27 T cell receptor beta chains derived from one specimen sequenced in a study of blood T cell repertoires in COVID-19. TCRdb's copy holds only in-frame clones and misses some; the assay was immunoSEQ multiplex PCR. The table lists 150,000 to 200,000 clones, 65% to 85% of them singletons. Material for sequencing was peripheral blood. All receptors come from a man aged 55 to 69 with active or convalescent COVID-19.

Only one count was recorded for this clone. The J gene is TRBJ1-3, the V gene TRBV28; 8 nucleotides match TRBD1. V was clipped by 6 bases and J by 4 bases; unmatched bases: 5. Per germline, CDR1 MDHEN and CDR2 SYDVKM. This CDR3 has 14 residues. The CDR3 protein is CASRNGQGGNTIYF. The CDR3, as DNA: TGTGCCAGCAGAAATGGACAGGGAGGAAACACCATATATTTT.

The chain combines TRBV5-4 with TRBJ2-2, with D perhaps TRBD1 (6 bases). The CDR3 extends over 16 amino acids. The ends were cut back, 2 bases at V and 0 bases at J, with 11 bases in the middle. Germline V gene data show CDR1 as SGHNT and CDR2 as YYREEE (reference sequence). CDR3 region: CASSFGQTTNTGELFF. The CDR3 coding sequence is TGTGCCAGCAGCTTCGGACAGACTACGAACACCGGGGAGCTGTTTTTT.

The V and J genes are TRBV6-6 and TRBJ2-3, with 12 positions matching TRBD2. Germline CDR1 reads MNHNY; CDR2 reads SVGAGI (reference sequence). After removal of 7 bases from V and 0 bases from J, the junction contained 14 bases not matched to a gene. This CDR3 has 19 amino acids. The CDR3 loop reads CASTYSTSGGAPSTDTQYF. The CDR3 DNA reads TGTGCCAGCACCTACTCGACTAGCGGGGGTGCCCCTAGCACAGATACGCAGTATTTT.

The chain carries TRBV6-5 and TRBJ1-5; 7 bases map to TRBD1. V trimming: 6 bases; J trimming: 2 bases; junction bases outside the gene matches: 4. The length of the CDR3 is 14 residues. The germline V gene encodes CDR1 MNHEY and CDR2 SVGAGI. The CDR3 loop is CASSRQGGNQPQHF. For the CDR3, the DNA is TGTGCCAGCAGCAGACAGGGAGGCAATCAGCCCCAGCATTTT.

The chain employs TRBV5-4 and TRBJ2-7, with unresolved D. Germline assignment: CDR1 SGHNT and CDR2 YYREEE (reference sequence). CDR3 length: 13 amino acids. V was trimmed by 0 bases and J by 2 bases, leaving 6 bases between them. The CDR3 coding sequence is TGTGCCAGCAGCTTGGATCCTGCCTACGAGCAGTACTTC. This encodes CASSLDPAYEQYF. The whole variable domain, filled in from reference TRBV5-4 and TRBJ2-7, reads ETGVTQSPTHLIKTRGQQVTLRCSSQSGHNTVSWYQQALGQGPQFIFQYYREEENGRGNFPPRFSGLQFPNYSSELNVNALELDDSALYLCASSLDPAYEQYFGPGTRLTVT.

In its sample, this clone was seen a few times. V usage is TRBV13 and J usage is TRBJ1-2; D is ambiguous. CDR3 length: 13 amino acids. Germline V gene sequence: CDR1 PRHDT, CDR2 FYEKMQ (reference sequence). V lost 2 bases and J lost 7, with 11 bases in between. The CDR3 protein is CASSLWQAGGYTF. The CDR3 bases are TGTGCCAGCAGCTTATGGCAGGCAGGTGGCTACACCTTC.

In its sample, this clone was seen a few times. CDR3 loop: CASSSLRGGSYEQYF. The CDR3 DNA sequence: TGTGCCAGCAGCTCCCTGCGGGGGGGGAGCTACGAGCAGTACTTC. The rearrangement joins TRBV11-2 to TRBJ2-7; 9 positions match TRBD2. The CDR3 has 15 amino acids. Germline V gives CDR1 SGHAT, CDR2 FQNNGV. The J segment lost 3 bases and the V segment lost 4 bases, leaving 7 bases of the junction unmatched.

V gene TRBV18 combines with J gene TRBJ2-5; a possible D gene is TRBD1 (5 bases). The V and J ends lost 0 bases and 5 bases respectively, with 13 bases between them. Germline V gene sequence: CDR1 KGHSH, CDR2 LQKENI. This CDR3 comprises 15 residues. The CDR3 coding sequence is TGTGCCAGCTCACCACCGGGGCGAGCCGGGGAGACCCAGTACTTC. It yields the protein CASSPPGRAGETQYF.

The J gene is TRBJ1-1, the V gene TRBV6-5, with a possible D match to TRBD1 (5 bases). V lost 2 bases and J 2 bases, leaving 9 bases between the germline ends. This CDR3 is built from 14 residues. CDR1 is MNHEY, CDR2 SVGAGI, per germline. The CDR3 reads CASSYAGPNTEAFF. DNA of the CDR3: TGTGCCAGCAGTTACGCAGGGCCCAACACTGAAGCTTTCTTT.

V usage is TRBV7-9 and J usage is TRBJ2-1; maybe TRBD1 (5 bases). CDR3 length: 12 residues. Germline-derived CDR1 and CDR2 are SEHNR and FQNEAQ (reference sequence). Trimming removed 4 bases at V and 14 bases at J, with 15 bases between. The DNA for the CDR3 is TGTGCCAGCAGCTACCGGCAGGGCTTAGAGTTCTTC. Translation: CASSYRQGLEFF.

The chain links TRBV11-2 to TRBJ2-1; D perhaps matches TRBD2 (5 bases). The CDR3 contains 13 residues. V was clipped by 1 base and J by 7 bases, with 8 bases between them. In germline, CDR1 is SGHAT, CDR2 FQNNGV. The CDR3 DNA reads as TGTGCCAGCAGCTTAGGGGAGCTGAATGAGCAGTTCTTC. Translating gives CASSLGELNEQFF.

This rearrangement joins TRBV6-2 or TRBV6-3 to TRBJ2-5, with D possibly being TRBD1 (6 bases). V shed 2 bases and J shed 2 bases, with 9 bases lying between them. CDR3 size: 14 residues. Germline V gene data show CDR1 as MNHEY and CDR2 as SVGEGT. For the CDR3, the DNA is TGTGCCAGCAGTTACGCAGGGGAACAAGAGACCCAGTACTTC. This gives the protein CASSYAGEQETQYF.

The chain combines TRBV5-8 with TRBJ2-5, with D perhaps TRBD2 (6 bases). CDR1 SGHTS and CDR2 YDEGEE come from the germline V gene. The CDR3 has 17 amino acids. The V and J ends lost 0 bases and 1 base respectively, with 16 bases between them. The CDR3 DNA follows: TGTGCCAGCAGCTTGGTGACCGGTAGTAGCGGCCAAGAGACCCAGTACTTC. Translating it yields CASSLVTGSSGQETQYF. The entire variable domain, with the rest obtained from reference TRBV5-8 and TRBJ2-5, is as follows: EAGVTQSPTHLIKTRGQQATLRCSPISGHTSVYWYQQALGLGLQFLLWYDEGEERNRGNFPPRFSGRQFPNYSSELNVNALELEDSALYLCASSLVTGSSGQETQYFGPGTRLLVL.

The chain combines TRBV7-9 with TRBJ2-3; a weak D match, TRBD1 (5 bases). The CDR3 totals 13 residues. V dropped 0 bases and J dropped 9 bases, with 10 bases sitting between them. Per the germline V gene, CDR1 is SEHNR and CDR2 is FQNEAQ (reference sequence). CDR3 sequence reads: CASSLAGPRTQYF. CDR3 DNA: TGTGCCAGCAGCTTAGCGGGGCCTCGCACGCAGTATTTT. Full variable domain (outside the CDR3, taken from reference TRBV7-9 and TRBJ2-3): DTGVSQNPRHKITKRGQNVTFRCDPISEHNRLYWYRQTLGQGPEFLTYFQNEAQLEKSRLLSDRFSAERPKGSFSTLEIQRTEQGDSAMYLCASSLAGPRTQYFGPGTRLTVL.

J is TRBJ1-5 and V is TRBV19, with TRBD1 matching 9 bases. This CDR3 has 16 amino acids. J gave up 2 bases and V 6 bases, and 8 bases lay outside the gene matches. Germline values: CDR1 LNHDA, CDR2 SQIVND (reference sequence). CDR3 sequence: CASRNRDRERNQPQHF. CDR3 nucleotide sequence: TGTGCCAGTAGGAACCGGGACAGGGAACGCAATCAGCCCCAGCATTTT.

This clone was observed once. The chain combines TRBV5-6 with TRBJ2-3; the match to TRBD2 covers 10 bases. J was trimmed by 3 bases and V by 3 bases; bases with no gene match: 4. Germline V lookup: CDR1 SGHDT, CDR2 YYEEEE. There are 15 residues in the CDR3. CDR3 in amino acids: CASSYLAGVTDTQYF. The CDR3 DNA reads TGTGCCAGCAGCTACCTAGCGGGAGTGACAGATACGCAGTATTTT.

The V gene is TRBV6-5, the J gene TRBJ2-5; 9 positions agree with TRBD1. Germline CDR1 reads MNHEY; CDR2 reads SVGAGI. There are 14 residues in the CDR3. V was pared by 5 bases and J by 3 bases, with 4 bases of the junction left unmatched. CDR3 in DNA: TGTGCCAGCAGTCCCGGGACAGGGAAAGAGACCCAGTACTTC. Encoded protein: CASSPGTGKETQYF.

The chain links TRBV3-1 (or the pseudogene TRBV3-2) to TRBJ2-7; D might be TRBD2 (5 bases). V gave up 4 bases and J gave up 0 bases, with 13 bases separating them. The CDR3 totals 15 residues. Germline V gives CDR1 LGHDT, CDR2 YNNKEL (reference sequence). The CDR3: CASSPTRSYSYEQYF. For the CDR3, the DNA is TGTGCCAGCAGCCCTACTAGATCTTACTCCTACGAGCAGTACTTC.

The chain carries TRBV11-2 and TRBJ2-1; 9 nucleotides align to TRBD1. Germline CDR1 reads SGHAT; CDR2 reads FQNNGV. The V gene end was trimmed by 5 bases and the J gene end by 3 bases; junction bases not matched to a gene: 11. This CDR3 has 17 amino acids. CDR3 DNA: TGTGCCAGCAGCCACCTGGGGGGACAGGGTTACTACAATGAGCAGTTCTTC. Protein sequence: CASSHLGGQGYYNEQFF.

This clone has just one count. CDR3 DNA: TGTGCCAGCAGTGATTGGGCTCAGCCCCAGCATTTT. It specifies CASSDWAQPQHF. J is TRBJ1-5 and V is TRBV2; no definite D call. Between the trimmed V and J ends, which lost 3 bases and 6 bases, there was a span of 6 bases. Looked up from germline, CDR1 is SNHLY and CDR2 is FYNNEI. CDR3 size: 12 residues.

V usage is TRBV11-2 and J usage is TRBJ2-1, with 12 bases identical to TRBD2. Per germline, CDR1 SGHAT and CDR2 FQNNGV. V was pared by 3 bases and J by 8 bases, with 5 bases of the junction left unmatched. The CDR3 is 15 residues long. The CDR3 spells CASSLTSGSLDEQFF. In DNA, the CDR3 is TGTGCCAGCAGCTTGACTAGCGGGAGTCTCGATGAGCAGTTCTTC. Full variable domain (rest looked up from reference TRBV11-2 and TRBJ2-1): EAGVAQSPRYKIIEKRQSVAFWCNPISGHATLYWYQQILGQGPKLLIQFQNNGVVDDSQLPKDRFSAERLKGVDSTLKIQPAKLEDSAVYLCASSLTSGSLDEQFFGPGTRLTVL.

The CDR3 sequence is CASSFSGTPNTEAFF. The CDR3 nucleotides read TGCGCCAGCAGCTTTTCCGGGACACCAAACACTGAAGCTTTCTTT. The chain combines TRBV5-1 with TRBJ1-1; tentative D call: TRBD1 (6 bases). The CDR3 is 15 amino acids. V lost 2 bases, J lost 2 bases, and 13 bases lay in between. Germline loops: CDR1 SGHRS, CDR2 YFSETQ.

This chain connects TRBV6-5 to TRBJ1-1; D perhaps matches TRBD1 (6 bases). Deletions cut 6 bases from V and 0 bases from J, with 11 bases between. Looked up from germline, CDR1 is MNHEY and CDR2 is SVGAGI. The CDR3 sequence is 14 residues long. CDR3 bases: TGTGCCAGCAGAATTCAGGGGATGAACACTGAAGCTTTCTTT. It specifies CASRIQGMNTEAFF.

The gene calls are TRBV6-2 or TRBV6-3 and TRBJ1-2; the match to TRBD1 covers 8 bases. The germline V gene encodes CDR1 MNHEY and CDR2 SVGEGT. The CDR3 has 12 residues. Losses at the gene ends were 6 bases for V and 7 bases for J; bases not matched to a gene: 4. The DNA for the CDR3 is TGTGCCAGCAGCAGGGGGCCAGGTGGCTACACCTTC. Protein product: CASSRGPGGYTF.

This clone was picked up a small number of times. V usage is TRBV5-1 and J usage is TRBJ2-7, with TRBD1 identical over 7 bases. Trimming removed 3 bases from V and 4 bases from J; junction bases left unmatched: 4. The CDR3 loop spans 13 amino acids. Germline CDR1 and CDR2: SGHRS and YFSETQ. CDR3 region: CASSSGQRYEQYF. In DNA, the CDR3 is TGCGCCAGCAGCTCGGGACAGAGATACGAGCAGTACTTC.

This clone was detected only once. The chain has TRBV4-2 and TRBJ2-3; the match to TRBD2 covers 10 bases. The J segment lost 1 base and the V segment lost 0 bases, leaving 13 bases of the junction unmatched. Germline CDR1 LGHNA, CDR2 YNFKEQ. This CDR3 region has 20 residues. The CDR3 loop is CASSQDAPSGRGYGTDTQYF. CDR3 sequence (DNA): TGTGCCAGCAGCCAAGATGCCCCTAGCGGGAGAGGTTATGGCACAGATACGCAGTATTTT.

This chain links TRBV29-1 with TRBJ2-7; no firm D call. Between the trimmed V and J ends, which lost 7 bases and 0 bases, there was a span of 10 bases. The CDR3 contains 12 residues. The germline gives CDR1 SQVTM, CDR2 ANQGSEA. CDR3 sequence reads: CSAAKSSYEQYF. The CDR3 bases are TGCAGCGCGGCAAAGAGCTCCTACGAGCAGTACTTC.